A single T cell receptor (beta chain) is shown here with its context. This CDR3 spans 18 amino acids. The ends lost 1 base at V and 3 bases at J; junction bases unmatched: 10. From germline, CDR1 is SGHDN and CDR2 FVKESK. Original processing notes: It was from reference gene primer amplification that nucleated cell counts were estimated. Generated by immunoSEQ multiplex PCR, the TCRdb table keeps only in-frame clones and is missing some. From that table come the V and J calls and clone size; the DNA was used to work out D and trimming. The table includes some 120,000 clones, 82% detected once. The data originate from a study of blood T cell repertoires in COVID-19. The overall study: Spain, Italy and the United States supplied samples that represented acute and convalescent COVID-19. PBMCs, B-cell-depleted T cells, or T cells provided the cDNA or gDNA that made up the material.

This chain uses TRBV14 with TRBJ2-1, with 9 nucleotides matching TRBD1. The sequence was obtained from a man between 65 and 80 years old with acute or convalescent COVID-19. Source material: peripheral blood. Here the CDR3 reads CASSQVADYRGLYNEQFF. CDR3 DNA: TGTGCCAGCAGCCAAGTTGCGGACTACAGGGGGCTCTACAATGAGCAGTTCTTC.